These 25 T cell receptor beta chains share one sample of origin, sequenced in a study of shared T cell receptors in the human thymus. Sequencing was performed with immunoSEQ multiplex PCR; in TCRdb, only in-frame clones are kept and a portion is missing. The table records 450,000 to 650,000 clones, 75% to 80% of them present only once. These data also formed part of another study, on human thymus T cells.

The sample was thymocytes. Receptor source: a boy younger than two with a congenital heart defect.

This clone appeared a single time. The rearrangement uses TRBV7-9 and TRBJ2-7; perhaps TRBD2 as D (5 bases). There are 18 residues in the CDR3. Germline V CDR1 and CDR2: SEHNR, FQNEAQ (reference sequence). Trimming cost V 5 bases and J 7 bases, with 30 bases left between them. CDR3 nucleotide sequence: TGTGCCAGCAGCCCACGGTTGTCCAGCGAGCGACTTTCGGGGGAGCAGTACTTC. Protein product: CASSPRLSSERLSGEQYF.

The rearrangement links TRBV10-2 to TRBJ2-7, with D perhaps TRBD1 (5 bases). Trimming took off 6 bases at V and 6 bases at J, with 18 bases between the two ends. Germline V lookup: CDR1 WSHSY, CDR2 SAAADI. CDR3 length: 14 residues. CDR3 loop: CASSPGRQGSEQYF. The CDR3 nucleotides are TGCGCCAGCAGCCCAGGGCGGCAGGGATCCGAGCAGTACTTC.

This clone was observed a few times. The genes are TRBV27 and TRBJ2-1, with D perhaps matching TRBD1 (6 bases). Trimming took off 6 bases at V and 10 bases at J, with 13 bases between the two ends. The CDR3 is 12 amino acids. The germline gives CDR1 MNHEY, CDR2 SMNVEV (reference sequence). The CDR3 bases are TGTGCCAGCAGCGTCGGGACAAGGGAGCAGTTCTTC. The encoded protein is CASSVGTREQFF.

V is TRBV15 and J is TRBJ2-7; 7 bases map to TRBD2. Germline V gives CDR1 LNHNV, CDR2 YYDKDF (reference sequence). V lost 4 bases, J lost 6 bases, and 9 bases stayed unmatched. The CDR3 has 14 amino acids. The CDR3 coding sequence is TGTGCCACCAGCACTCCGACTAGCAATACCGAGCAGTACTTC. Amino acids: CATSTPTSNTEQYF.

The table lists this clone with a few counts. This sequence joins TRBV19 and TRBJ2-1; D gene uncertain. Germline V lookup: CDR1 LNHDA, CDR2 SQIVND (reference sequence). V lost 4 bases and J lost 7, with 5 bases in between. The length of the CDR3 is 11 residues. DNA of the CDR3: TGTGCCAGTAGTAGAGGAAATGAGCAGTTCTTC. Translation gives CASSRGNEQFF.

The chain combines TRBV6-1 with TRBJ1-1; the D gene is possibly TRBD1 (5 bases). V lost 2 bases and J lost 6, with 16 bases in between. CDR1 MNHNS and CDR2 SASEGT come from the germline V gene. The CDR3 consists of 15 residues. In DNA form, the CDR3 reads TGTGCCAGCAGTGAACTGACAGAAAACCCGTCTGAAGCTTTCTTT. Translated: CASSELTENPSEAFF.

The CDR3 region is CASSLGLRTPYEQYF. CDR3 DNA sequence: TGTGCCAGCAGCCTGGGCCTCAGGACACCCTACGAGCAGTACTTC. The chain combines TRBV7-9 with TRBJ2-7, with D perhaps TRBD1 (5 bases). The CDR3 has 15 amino acids. Germline V CDR1 and CDR2: SEHNR, FQNEAQ (reference sequence). V lost 5 bases to trimming and J lost 2 bases, with 16 bases between them.

This sequence joins TRBV12-2 and TRBJ1-1; no DNA check was done on the table's D call, TRBD1. TRBV12-2 is flagged as a pseudogene. The length of the CDR3 is 17 residues. The CDR3 loop is CASRLVGTGDMNTEAFF. The CDR3 nucleotides read TGTGCAAGTCGCTTAGTAGGGACAGGGGACATGAACACTGAAGCTTTCTTT.

This chain uses TRBV5-1 with TRBJ2-7; tentative D call: TRBD2 (5 bases). CDR3 length equals 17 residues. Germline loops: CDR1 SGHRS, CDR2 YFSETQ. The V end lost 3 bases, the J end lost 2 bases, and 21 bases lay between the germline ends. CDR3 sequence: CASSSPPLARAPYEQYF. The CDR3 DNA reads as TGCGCCAGCAGCTCCCCCCCTCTAGCCCGAGCCCCCTACGAGCAGTACTTC. Drawing the rest from reference TRBV5-1 and TRBJ2-7, the complete variable domain is KAGVTQTPRYLIKTRGQQVTLSCSPISGHRSVSWYQQTPGQGLQFLFEYFSETQRNKGNFPGRFSGRQFSNSRSEMNVSTLELGDSALYLCASSSPPLARAPYEQYFGPGTRLTVT.

V usage is TRBV4-2 and J usage is TRBJ2-5; 13 bases are shared with TRBD2. CDR1 is LGHNA and CDR2 is YNFKEQ in the germline V gene. There are 17 residues in the CDR3. The trim removed 5 bases at V and 4 bases at J, leaving 10 bases unmatched. For the CDR3, the DNA is TGTGCCAGCAGCTCCCCATCGGGACTAGCGGGAATAGAGACCCAGTACTTC. It codes for CASSSPSGLAGIETQYF.

V gene TRBV6-1 combines with J gene TRBJ1-5; 10 nucleotides agree with TRBD1. CDR1 MNHNS and CDR2 SASEGT come from the germline V gene. This CDR3 spans 15 amino acids. V gave up 5 bases and J gave up 2 bases; unmatched junction bases: 3. The CDR3 coding sequence is TGTGCCAGCAGTCGCGGGACAGGGGGCAATCAGCCCCAGCATTTT. This translates into CASSRGTGGNQPQHF.

This chain uses TRBV2 with TRBJ1-1; possibly TRBD1 for D (5 bases). The germline CDR1 and CDR2 sequences are SNHLY and FYNNEI. V gave up 6 bases and J gave up 5 bases, with 16 bases separating them. The CDR3 is 14 residues long. As DNA, the CDR3 is TGTGCCAGCAGGAAGTCCAGGGAGGGTACTGAAGCTTTCTTT. Protein sequence: CASRKSREGTEAFF.

This chain links TRBV5-6 with TRBJ2-5; TRBD1 agrees at 10 bases. Per the germline V gene, CDR1 is SGHDT and CDR2 is YYEEEE. The CDR3 consists of 16 residues. V shed 4 bases, J shed 2 bases, and the junction held 8 bases outside the gene matches. CDR3 amino acids: CASSKRTGGKQETQYF. The CDR3 DNA sequence: TGTGCCAGCAGCAAAAGGACAGGGGGGAAACAAGAGACCCAGTACTTC. Full variable domain (outside the CDR3, taken from reference TRBV5-6 and TRBJ2-5): DAGVTQSPTHLIKTRGQQVTLRCSPKSGHDTVSWYQQALGQGPQFIFQYYEEEERQRGNFPDRFSGHQFPNYSSELNVNALLLGDSALYLCASSKRTGGKQETQYFGPGTRLLVL.

The rearrangement uses TRBV10-1 and TRBJ2-2; tentative D call: TRBD2 (6 bases). Trimming removed 3 bases from V and 1 base from J, with 9 bases in between. The CDR3 has 15 residues. The V gene's germline CDR1 is WNHNN and CDR2 SYGVQD (reference sequence). The CDR3 DNA is TGCGCCAGCAGTGACCCCGGGGGGAACACCGGGGAGCTGTTTTTT. Its protein is CASSDPGGNTGELFF.

The chain combines TRBV7-8 with TRBJ1-2; TRBD1 matches 9 bases. V lost 0 bases to trimming and J lost 5 bases; unmatched junction nucleotides: 19. The germline gives CDR1 SGHVS, CDR2 FQNEAQ. This CDR3 region has 20 residues. The CDR3 spells CASSLAGGTGWIPGWYGYTF. The CDR3 coding sequence is TGTGCCAGCAGCTTAGCTGGGGGGACAGGGTGGATACCCGGATGGTATGGCTACACCTTC.

The chain carries TRBV5-1 and TRBJ2-1, with 8 bases fitting TRBD2. J lost 8 bases, V lost 6 bases, and 16 bases had no gene match. The germline V gene encodes CDR1 SGHRS and CDR2 YFSETQ. The CDR3 consists of 16 residues. The CDR3: CASTHKLADDADEQFF. For the CDR3, the DNA is TGCGCCAGCACCCACAAACTAGCGGACGATGCGGATGAGCAGTTCTTC.

This rearrangement joins TRBV6-5 to TRBJ2-2; TRBD1 might be the D (5 bases). Trimming cost V 5 bases and J 4 bases, with 11 bases left between them. This CDR3 is built from 14 residues. Germline V gives CDR1 MNHEY, CDR2 SVGAGI. CDR3: CASSRGFGTGELFF. CDR3 bases: TGTGCCAGCAGTAGGGGATTTGGCACCGGGGAGCTGTTTTTT.

This sequence joins TRBV2 and TRBJ2-5; D perhaps matches TRBD2 (6 bases). Trimming took 6 bases from V and 5 from J, leaving 13 bases between them. This CDR3 has 13 residues. Germline V gene data show CDR1 as SNHLY and CDR2 as FYNNEI. The CDR3 coding sequence is TGTGCCAGCAGGGGGACTCGGGGGGAGACCCAGTACTTC. Its translation: CASRGTRGETQYF. Full variable domain (remainder filled in from reference TRBV2 and TRBJ2-5): EPEVTQTPSHQVTQMGQEVILRCVPISNHLYFYWYRQILGQKVEFLVSFYNNEISEKSEIFDDQFSVERPDGSNFTLKIRSTKLEDSAMYFCASRGTRGETQYFGPGTRLLVL.

This clone was found a few times. This chain links TRBV27 with TRBJ2-1; TRBD2 agrees at 15 bases. This CDR3 is 17 amino acids long. The junction had 5 bases not matched to a gene; V was cut back by 4 bases and J by 4 bases. From germline, CDR1 is MNHEY and CDR2 SMNVEV (reference sequence). CDR3 bases: TGTGCCAGCAGTTCCGGACTAGCGGGAGGGCCGTACAATGAGCAGTTCTTC. Translating it yields CASSSGLAGGPYNEQFF.

This clone has only a few counts. The chain combines TRBV6-5 with TRBJ2-2; D perhaps matches TRBD2 (6 bases). Germline CDR1 is MNHEY and CDR2 is SVGAGI. This CDR3 is 15 amino acids long. Trimming cost V 5 bases and J 3 bases, with 13 bases left between them. In DNA, the CDR3 is TGTGCCAGCAGTCCTCGGGACTCCTACACCGGGGAGCTGTTTTTT. Its protein is CASSPRDSYTGELFF.

The gene calls are TRBV11-2 and TRBJ2-7; TRBD2 agrees at 13 bases. The germline gives CDR1 SGHAT, CDR2 FQNNGV. J gave up 2 bases and V 3 bases, and 10 bases lay outside the gene matches. The CDR3 runs 18 residues. The CDR3 region has the DNA TGTGCCAGCAGCTTCCTCCCGGGACTAGCGGGAACTACCTACGAGCAGTACTTC. It translates to CASSFLPGLAGTTYEQYF. Full variable domain (outside the CDR3, taken from reference TRBV11-2 and TRBJ2-7): EAGVAQSPRYKIIEKRQSVAFWCNPISGHATLYWYQQILGQGPKLLIQFQNNGVVDDSQLPKDRFSAERLKGVDSTLKIQPAKLEDSAVYLCASSFLPGLAGTTYEQYFGPGTRLTVT.

This sequence joins TRBV10-2 and TRBJ2-1, with 14 bases aligning to TRBD2. V gave up 6 bases and J gave up 8 bases; unmatched junction bases: 6. This CDR3 is built from 15 residues. The germline CDR1 and CDR2 sequences are WSHSY and SAAADI. The DNA of the CDR3 is TGCGCCAGCAGGGGACTAGCGGGGGCGGGGGATGAGCAGTTCTTC. Its translation is CASRGLAGAGDEQFF.

In this sample, this clone turned up a few times. DNA for the CDR3: TGCGCCAGCAGCCAAGCACAGGGTAGCGGGAGTTACGAGCAGTACTTC. Translating gives CASSQAQGSGSYEQYF. The V gene is TRBV4-3, the J gene TRBJ2-7, with 9 bases matching TRBD2. J lost 4 bases, V lost 1 base, and 8 bases had no gene match. Germline-derived CDR1 and CDR2 are LGHNA and YSLEER. The CDR3 is made up of 16 amino acids.

The rearrangement joins TRBV6-4 to TRBJ1-2; 9 positions match TRBD1. With 2 bases clipped from V and 8 bases from J, the junction kept 15 bases outside the gene matches. CDR3 size: 17 residues. Germline V CDR1 and CDR2: MRHNA, SNTAGT. CDR3 region: CASSDRDRVLPSIGYTF. DNA for the CDR3: TGTGCCAGCAGTGACAGGGACAGGGTTCTTCCATCTATAGGCTACACCTTC.

The chain combines TRBV4-3 with TRBJ2-1; TRBD2 aligns across 15 bases. The CDR3 contains 16 residues. Germline CDR1 is LGHNA and CDR2 is YSLEER. Trimming cost V 1 base and J 8 bases; bases outside gene matches: 3. CDR3: CASSQGTSGRGDEQFF. The DNA of the CDR3 is TGCGCCAGCAGCCAAGGGACTAGCGGGAGGGGGGATGAGCAGTTCTTC.